These 28 T cell receptor beta chains were sequenced from one sample in a study of blood T cell repertoires in COVID-19. This table comes from immunoSEQ multiplex PCR, and its TCRdb copy is limited to in-frame clones, with some not included. The sample records about 150,000 clones, under 95% being singletons. The sample comprised peripheral blood. Receptors originate from a man aged 50 or older with acute or convalescent COVID-19.

The V call is TRBV7-2, the J call TRBJ1-3; D is unclear. V was trimmed by 2 bases and J by 4 bases, leaving 9 bases between them. Looked up from germline, CDR1 is SGHTA and CDR2 is FQGNSA. The CDR3 consists of 14 residues. This chain's CDR3 is CASSLWAAGNTIYF. The CDR3, as DNA: TGTGCCAGCAGCTTATGGGCAGCAGGAAACACCATATATTTT.

This chain joins TRBV7-9 and TRBJ1-2; the match to TRBD1 covers 9 bases. Germline assignment: CDR1 SEHNR and CDR2 FQNEAQ (reference sequence). CDR3 length equals 17 residues. V lost 1 base and J lost 3; bases outside the gene matches: 9. The CDR3 sequence is CASSLVRVQGADYGYTF. Here the CDR3 DNA reads TGTGCCAGCAGCTTAGTCCGTGTACAGGGGGCTGACTATGGCTACACCTTC.

The gene calls are TRBV27 and TRBJ2-1, with 7 bases that match TRBD2. Germline V CDR1 and CDR2: MNHEY, SMNVEV (reference sequence). The CDR3 is made up of 15 amino acids. J lost 3 bases, V lost 4 bases, and 6 bases had no gene match. CDR3 DNA: TGTGCCAGCAGTTCCCTAGCGGAGGACTACAATGAGCAGTTCTTC. This gives the protein CASSSLAEDYNEQFF.

V is TRBV6-2 or TRBV6-3 and J is TRBJ2-7; weak D call: TRBD1 (6 bases). The CDR3 extends over 14 amino acids. V lost 6 bases to trimming and J lost 1 base, with 13 bases between them. From germline, CDR1 is MNHEY and CDR2 SVGEGT. CDR3 bases: TGTGCCAGCAGACCTAGGGACAAGTCCTACGAGCAGTACGTC. As protein: CASRPRDKSYEQYV.

The chain carries TRBV28 and TRBJ2-1; D perhaps matches TRBD2 (6 bases). CDR3 length: 15 amino acids. Germline-derived CDR1 and CDR2 are MDHEN and SYDVKM. Trimming left V 3 bases short and J 2 bases short, with 11 bases between. The CDR3 nucleotides read TGTGCCAGCAGTTTTGCCGGGGGACCCTACAATGAGCAGTTCTTC. Its translation is CASSFAGGPYNEQFF.

This chain joins TRBV4-3 and TRBJ2-3; D is unresolved. V dropped 3 bases and J dropped 6 bases, with 10 bases sitting between them. Germline V gene lookup returns CDR1 LGHNA and CDR2 YSLEER. The CDR3 is 13 amino acids. The chain's CDR3 is CASSHSNGDTQYF. CDR3 DNA: TGCGCCAGCAGCCACAGTAACGGGGATACGCAGTATTTT.

The CDR3 coding sequence is TGTGCCAGCAGCGGGACGGACTACGGTGAGCAGTTCTTC. It specifies CASSGTDYGEQFF. This chain uses TRBV9 with TRBJ2-1, with D perhaps TRBD2 (6 bases). CDR3 length equals 13 residues. Trimming removed 3 bases from V and 9 bases from J, with 13 bases in between. In germline, CDR1 is SGDLS, CDR2 YYNGEE.

The chain combines TRBV15 with TRBJ1-6; 8 nucleotides align to TRBD1. Germline loops: CDR1 LNHNV, CDR2 YYDKDF (reference sequence). This CDR3 has 15 residues. V lost 0 bases and J lost 9; bases outside the gene matches: 4. CDR3 DNA: TGTGCCACCAGCAGAGACAGGGGGCGCTTTTCACCCCTCCACTTT. It encodes CATSRDRGRFSPLHF.

This clone was observed a single time. V is TRBV18 and J is TRBJ2-2; D is unclear. The CDR3 has 15 residues. With 0 bases removed from V and 0 bases from J, the gap between germline ends came to 5 bases. The V gene's germline CDR1 is KGHSH and CDR2 LQKENI. CDR3 sequence (DNA): TGTGCCAGCTCACCACCCACGGCGAACACCGGGGAGCTGTTTTTT. This sequence encodes CASSPPTANTGELFF.

The genes are TRBV18 and TRBJ2-7, with TRBD2 as a possible D gene (5 bases). Trimming cost V 3 bases and J 6 bases, with 12 bases left between them. Germline V lookup: CDR1 KGHSH, CDR2 LQKENI. The length of the CDR3 is 13 residues. CDR3 sequence: CASSPLAEGEQYV. For the CDR3, the DNA is TGTGCCAGCTCACCGTTGGCAGAGGGCGAGCAGTACGTC.

In this sample, this clone turned up once. This rearrangement joins TRBV7-8 to TRBJ1-5; possible D gene TRBD1, 6 bases. Looked up from germline, CDR1 is SGHVS and CDR2 is FQNEAQ. The CDR3 extends over 15 amino acids. Between the trimmed V and J ends, which lost 1 base and 4 bases, there was a span of 11 bases. The CDR3 sequence: CASSLVGGENQPQHF. Here the CDR3 DNA reads TGTGCCAGCAGCTTAGTAGGGGGTGAAAATCAGCCCCAGCATTTT.

The chain combines TRBV11-3 with TRBJ1-1; unclear D gene. CDR1 and CDR2 (germline): SGHNT, YENEEA. CDR3 length: 10 residues. V lost 3 bases and J 8 bases, leaving 4 bases between the germline ends. The chain's CDR3 is CASSFQEAFF. CDR3 sequence (DNA): TGTGCCAGCAGCTTTCAAGAAGCTTTCTTT.

In this sample, this clone turned up once. This chain uses TRBV7-2 with TRBJ2-5, with TRBD2 matching 15 bases. This CDR3 is built from 15 residues. With V trimmed by 5 bases and J by 7 bases, 5 bases remained unmatched. Germline CDR1 is SGHTA and CDR2 is FQGNSA. The CDR3 protein is CASSPGLAGGRTQYF. For the CDR3, the DNA is TGTGCCAGCAGCCCGGGACTAGCGGGGGGTCGGACCCAGTACTTC.

The chain is built from TRBV11-2 and TRBJ1-3; 7 bases align to TRBD1. With 5 bases clipped from V and 6 bases from J, the junction kept 13 bases outside the gene matches. The CDR3 contains 16 residues. Germline CDR1 SGHAT, CDR2 FQNNGV. CDR3 coding DNA: TGTGCCAGCAGCGCCCGACAGGGTTCTATCGCAAACACCATATATTTT. This encodes CASSARQGSIANTIYF. Full variable domain (rest looked up from reference TRBV11-2 and TRBJ1-3): EAGVAQSPRYKIIEKRQSVAFWCNPISGHATLYWYQQILGQGPKLLIQFQNNGVVDDSQLPKDRFSAERLKGVDSTLKIQPAKLEDSAVYLCASSARQGSIANTIYFGEGSWLTVV.

The V and J genes are TRBV3-1 (or the pseudogene TRBV3-2) and TRBJ2-2; a possible D gene is TRBD1 (6 bases). This CDR3 is built from 16 residues. V was cut by 1 base and J by 6 bases, with 15 bases left in between. Looked up from germline, CDR1 is LGHDT and CDR2 is YNNKEL (reference sequence). The CDR3 coding sequence is TGTGCCAGCAGCCAAGTATTGGGGGCGGTACCCGGGGAGCTGTTTTTT. Translating it yields CASSQVLGAVPGELFF.

This clone has a handful of counts. CDR3 bases: TGTGCCAGCAGTACCAGCGGAGCGAACACCGGGGAGCTGTTTTTT. Amino acid sequence: CASSTSGANTGELFF. The V and J genes are TRBV28 and TRBJ2-2, with a weak D call TRBD2 (5 bases). Germline values: CDR1 MDHEN, CDR2 SYDVKM. V lost 5 bases to trimming and J lost 0 bases, with 10 bases between them. The CDR3 has 15 residues.

This chain links TRBV11-2 with TRBJ2-7; no reliable D call. V lost 0 bases, J lost 4 bases, and 7 bases lay in between. The CDR3 spans 13 residues. CDR1 and CDR2 (germline): SGHAT, FQNNGV. CDR3 in DNA: TGTGCCAGCAGCTTAGAACTGCCTTACGAGCAGTACTTC. This encodes CASSLELPYEQYF.

The V call is TRBV10-3, the J call TRBJ2-7, with 8 bases aligning to TRBD2. This CDR3 has 15 residues. The germline V gene has CDR1 ENHRY and CDR2 SYGVKD. V was clipped by 4 bases and J by 2 bases; unmatched bases: 7. The CDR3 DNA is TGTGCCATCAGTGCACTAGCGGAGCCTGCCTACGAGCAGTACTTC. Amino acids: CAISALAEPAYEQYF.

The CDR3: CASSYNRGQEQYV. The DNA of the CDR3 is TGTGCCAGCAGTTACAACAGGGGGCAAGAGCAGTACGTC. The V gene is TRBV6-2 or TRBV6-3, the J gene TRBJ2-7, with TRBD1 matching over 9 bases. The length of the CDR3 is 13 residues. V was pared by 2 bases and J by 7 bases, with 3 bases of the junction left unmatched. Germline V lookup: CDR1 MNHEY, CDR2 SVGEGT.

The chain combines TRBV18 with TRBJ2-5; TRBD1 might be the D (5 bases). Germline V lookup: CDR1 KGHSH, CDR2 LQKENI. The CDR3 sequence is 14 residues long. V lost 2 bases to trimming and J lost 3 bases, with 10 bases between them. CDR3 DNA: TGTGCCAGCTCACCAAACAGGATGGAAGAGACCCAGTACTTC. Encoded protein: CASSPNRMEETQYF.

The chain couples TRBV7-8 to TRBJ2-7, with a weak D call TRBD2 (5 bases). V lost 1 base and J 5 bases, leaving 6 bases between the germline ends. Germline CDR1 is SGHVS and CDR2 is FQNEAQ. CDR3 length: 12 amino acids. CDR3 nucleotides: TGTGCCAGCAGCTTAGGGGGAGACGAGCAGTACTTC. Translated, it gives CASSLGGDEQYF.

The rearrangement uses TRBV12-3 or TRBV12-4 and TRBJ1-1; perhaps TRBD1 as D (5 bases). The CDR3 loop spans 12 amino acids. The V gene lost 6 bases and the J gene lost 7 bases, with 12 bases spanning the gap. In DNA, the CDR3 is TGTGCCAGCAGCCGAACAGGACGTGAAGCTTTCTTT. Translation: CASSRTGREAFF.

The chain has TRBV27 and TRBJ2-7, with D maybe TRBD2 (6 bases). Deletions cut 4 bases from V and 2 bases from J, with 12 bases between. CDR3 length equals 14 residues. From germline, CDR1 is MNHEY and CDR2 SMNVEV (reference sequence). This chain's CDR3 is CASSSRREAYEQYF. The DNA of the CDR3 is TGTGCCAGCAGTTCACGCAGGGAGGCCTACGAGCAGTACTTC.

DNA of the CDR3: TGTGCCAGCAGTGAAAACTTTTGGGACAGGGGGGAAAAAGAGACCCAGTACTTC. This codes for CASSENFWDRGEKETQYF. The chain employs TRBV25-1 and TRBJ2-5, with TRBD1 matching over 11 bases. The CDR3 totals 18 residues. CDR1 is MGHDK and CDR2 is SYGVNS in the germline V gene. V dropped 2 bases and J dropped 3; count of bases not matched to a gene: 11.

The genes are TRBV9 and TRBJ1-4, with 10 bases matching TRBD1. The V segment lost 3 bases and the J segment 3 bases; nucleotides outside the gene matches: 26. This CDR3 has 23 residues. CDR1 is SGDLS and CDR2 is YYNGEE in the germline V gene. The CDR3 here is CASSGRPLLLPGQGPRANEKLFF. CDR3 DNA sequence: TGTGCCAGCAGCGGACGCCCGTTATTGTTACCGGGACAGGGGCCTCGGGCTAATGAAAAACTGTTTTTT.

This clone was observed once. This chain connects TRBV9 to TRBJ1-1; D is uncertain. There are 14 residues in the CDR3. The germline V and J ends were trimmed by 0 bases and 5 bases, with 11 bases remaining between them. Germline CDR1 reads SGDLS; CDR2 reads YYNGEE. CDR3 loop: CASSVGPGWTEAFF. The CDR3 DNA is TGTGCCAGCAGCGTAGGTCCGGGGTGGACTGAAGCTTTCTTT.

V gene TRBV7-9 combines with J gene TRBJ1-2, with 9 positions matching TRBD1. The CDR3 length is 15 residues. The junction had 4 bases not matched to a gene; V was cut back by 1 base and J by 4 bases. Per the germline V gene, CDR1 is SEHNR and CDR2 is FQNEAQ (reference sequence). The CDR3 DNA is TGTGCCAGCAGCTTAGGGACAGGGGCAGGCTATGGCTACACCTTC. Translating it yields CASSLGTGAGYGYTF. The variable domain in full, completed from reference TRBV7-9 and TRBJ1-2, reads DTGVSQNPRHKITKRGQNVTFRCDPISEHNRLYWYRQTLGQGPEFLTYFQNEAQLEKSRLLSDRFSAERPKGSFSTLEIQRTEQGDSAMYLCASSLGTGAGYGYTFGSGTRLTVV.

This clone was picked up a small number of times. The chain joins TRBV5-1 to TRBJ1-1; D unresolved. Trimming took off 0 bases at V and 1 base at J, with 7 bases between the two ends. Germline CDR1 is SGHRS and CDR2 is YFSETQ. The CDR3 is 14 residues long. CDR3 loop: CASSLDPGNTEAFF. The CDR3 nucleotides are TGCGCCAGCAGCTTGGATCCGGGGAACACTGAAGCTTTCTTT.